This TCR beta chain was identified during a study of blood T cell repertoires in COVID-19. This CDR3 contains 16 residues. Per the germline V gene, CDR1 is SGHRS and CDR2 is YFSETQ. V shed 5 bases and J 0 bases; nucleotides not matched to a gene: 10. Original analysis: Reference gene primer amplification yielded estimated nucleated cell counts. Only in-frame clones appear in the TCRdb table, and some are missing; sequencing was by immunoSEQ multiplex PCR. V and J calls and clone size follow that table, whereas D and trimming were derived from the DNA. The sample lists 200,000 to 250,000 clones; more than 65% were seen once.

The clonotype was recovered from a man in his fifties or sixties with active or convalescent COVID-19. The sample comprised peripheral blood. V and J are TRBV5-1 and TRBJ1-1; 7 nucleotides match TRBD1. The CDR3 region is CASSRTGTALNTEAFF. The CDR3 nucleotides read TGCGCCAGCAGTCGCACGGGGACAGCATTGAACACTGAAGCTTTCTTT.